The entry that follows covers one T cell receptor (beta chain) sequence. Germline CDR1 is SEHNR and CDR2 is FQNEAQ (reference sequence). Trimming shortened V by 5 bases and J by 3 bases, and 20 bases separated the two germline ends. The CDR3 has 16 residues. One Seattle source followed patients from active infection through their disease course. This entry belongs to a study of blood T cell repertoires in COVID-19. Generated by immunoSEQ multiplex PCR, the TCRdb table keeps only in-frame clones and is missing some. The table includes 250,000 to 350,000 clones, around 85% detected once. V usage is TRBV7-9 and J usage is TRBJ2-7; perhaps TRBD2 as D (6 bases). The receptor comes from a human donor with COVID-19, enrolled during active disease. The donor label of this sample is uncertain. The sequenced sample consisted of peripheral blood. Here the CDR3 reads CASSHGREAGYYEQYF. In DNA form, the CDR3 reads TGTGCCAGCAGCCACGGAAGAGAAGCGGGCTACTACGAGCAGTACTTC. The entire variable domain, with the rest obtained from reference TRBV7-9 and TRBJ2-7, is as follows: DTGVSQNPRHKITKRGQNVTFRCDPISEHNRLYWYRQTLGQGPEFLTYFQNEAQLEKSRLLSDRFSAERPKGSFSTLEIQRTEQGDSAMYLCASSHGREAGYYEQYFGPGTRLTVT.